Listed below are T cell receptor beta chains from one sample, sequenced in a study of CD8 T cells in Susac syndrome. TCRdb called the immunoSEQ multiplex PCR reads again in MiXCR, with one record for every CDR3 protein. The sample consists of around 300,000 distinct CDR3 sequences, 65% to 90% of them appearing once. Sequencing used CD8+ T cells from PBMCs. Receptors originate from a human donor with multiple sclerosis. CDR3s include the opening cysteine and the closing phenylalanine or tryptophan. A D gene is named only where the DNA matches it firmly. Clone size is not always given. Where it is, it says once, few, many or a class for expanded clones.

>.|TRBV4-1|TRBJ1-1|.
CASSQSRESEAFF
TGCGCCAGCAGCCAGTCCAGGGAGTCTGAAGCTTTCTTT
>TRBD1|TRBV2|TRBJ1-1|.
CASSLTGDLGNAEAFF
TGTGCCAGCAGTTTAACAGGGGACTTGGGGAACGCTGAAGCTTTCTTT
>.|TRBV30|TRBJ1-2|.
CAWDGVGYTF
TGTGCCTGGGATGGGGTTGGCTACACCTTC
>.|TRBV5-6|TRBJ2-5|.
CASSLNPAGWETQYF
TGTGCCAGCAGCTTGAACCCGGCGGGGTGGGAGACCCAGTACTTC
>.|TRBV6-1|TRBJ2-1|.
CASELGGSYNEQFF
TGTGCCAGCGAGCTGGGGGGATCATACAATGAGCAGTTCTTC
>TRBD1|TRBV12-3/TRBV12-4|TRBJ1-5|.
CASSYRGKSNQPQHF
TGTGCCAGCAGTTACAGGGGGAAGAGCAATCAGCCCCAGCATTTT
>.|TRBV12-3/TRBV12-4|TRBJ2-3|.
CASRLGMGLGTDTQYF
TGTGCCAGCCGTCTAGGAATGGGTTTGGGCACAGATACGCAGTATTTT
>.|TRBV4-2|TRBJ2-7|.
CASSQEAGALYEQYF
TGTGCCAGCAGCCAAGAGGCAGGGGCCCTCTACGAGCAGTACTTC
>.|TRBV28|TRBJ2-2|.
CASSLGDIGTGELFF
TGTGCCAGCAGTTTAGGGGACATAGGGACCGGGGAGCTGTTTTTT
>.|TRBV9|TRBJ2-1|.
CASSAPLGYNEQFF
TGTGCCAGCAGCGCCCCCCTAGGGTACAATGAGCAGTTCTTC
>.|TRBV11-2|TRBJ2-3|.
CASLREYTDTQYF
TGTGCTAGTTTACGGGAGTACACAGATACGCAGTATTTT
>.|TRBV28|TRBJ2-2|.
CASSPFRGHPNTGELFF
TGTGCCAGCAGCCCTTTTAGGGGACACCCGAACACCGGGGAGCTGTTTTTT
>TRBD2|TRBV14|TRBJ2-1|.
CASSRAGGPSYNEQFF
TGTGCCAGCAGTCGAGCGGGAGGCCCCTCCTACAATGAGCAGTTCTTC
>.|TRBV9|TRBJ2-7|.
CASSAGSDYEQYF
TGTGCCAGCAGCGCCGGGTCGGACTACGAGCAGTACTTC
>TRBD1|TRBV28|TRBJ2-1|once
CASSADRGGKEQFF
TGTGCCAGCAGTGCGGACAGGGGAGGGAAGGAGCAGTTCTTC
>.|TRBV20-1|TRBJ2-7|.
CSARATGASYEQYF
TGCAGTGCTAGAGCAACGGGGGCGTCCTACGAGCAGTACTTC